This T cell receptor (beta chain) was sequenced for a study of a mutant IDH1 vaccine in newly diagnosed glioma. Across the study: Vaccination followed radiotherapy alone by 4-6 weeks, or accompanied temozolomide cycles.

Measured with immunoSEQ multiplex PCR; TCRdb has only the in-frame clones, and not every one. This table has 40,000 or so clones, around 82% appearing once. This clone has only one observation. Its antigen is not known. Time point in this sample: week 47, end of study. All doses held 300 ug of mutant IDH1 20-mer peptide, with topical imiquimod. The study gave patients eight vaccinations in weeks 1, 3, 5, 7, 11, 15, 19, 23. Per germline, CDR1 SGHNT and CDR2 YYREEE (reference sequence). With 6 bases removed from V and 4 bases from J, the gap between germline ends came to 16 bases. The CDR3 runs to 14 residues.

The TCR originated in a man younger than 35 with glioma. Some clones in this sample may be carry-over from other donors' samples. The chain couples TRBV5-4 to TRBJ1-2; tentatively, D is TRBD1 (5 bases). The sequencing used PBMCs, collected from a glioma patient whose treatment included an IDH1 peptide vaccine. The CDR3: CASTNTGTTYGYTF. CDR3 sequence (DNA): TGTGCCAGCACAAATACCGGGACGACCTATGGCTACACCTTC. The complete variable domain, with remaining parts taken from reference TRBV5-4 and TRBJ1-2, reads ETGVTQSPTHLIKTRGQQVTLRCSSQSGHNTVSWYQQALGQGPQFIFQYYREEENGRGNFPPRFSGLQFPNYSSELNVNALELDDSALYLCASTNTGTTYGYTFGSGTRLTVV.